This T cell receptor beta chain was documented in a study of T cell changes during pregnancy in multiple sclerosis. The CDR3 is 13 residues long. Germline CDR1 is SNHLY and CDR2 is FYNNEI. Trimming took off 8 bases at V and 7 bases at J, with 17 bases between the two ends. Using immunoSEQ multiplex PCR, the repertoire was profiled, and TCRdb retains in-frame clones only, with some absent. There are 50,000 or so clones in the sample; 94% occur only once, and around 0.31% lies in the top ten. The gene calls are TRBV2 and TRBJ1-2, with D possibly being TRBD1 (6 bases). The TCR sequence derives from a female donor with multiple sclerosis, enrolled in a pregnancy study. The sequenced sample was CD4+ T cells from peripheral blood mononuclear cells, obtained in the third trimester of pregnancy. CDR3: CASAQGSMVGYTF. The CDR3 nucleotides are TGTGCCAGCGCCCAGGGGTCAATGGTTGGCTACACCTTC.